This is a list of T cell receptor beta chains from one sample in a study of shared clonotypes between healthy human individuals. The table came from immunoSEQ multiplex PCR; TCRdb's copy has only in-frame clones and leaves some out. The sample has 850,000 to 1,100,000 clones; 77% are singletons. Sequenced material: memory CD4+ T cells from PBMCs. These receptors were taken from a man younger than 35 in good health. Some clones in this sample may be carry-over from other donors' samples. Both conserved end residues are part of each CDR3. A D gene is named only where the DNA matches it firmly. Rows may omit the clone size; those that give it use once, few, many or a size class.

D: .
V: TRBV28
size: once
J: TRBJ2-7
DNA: TGTGCCAGCAGCCCGTGGGGAGCGGAGCTCTACGAGCAGTACTTC
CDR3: CASSPWGAELYEQYF

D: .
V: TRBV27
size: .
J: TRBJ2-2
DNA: TGTGCCAGCACAGAACACGGGGAGCTGTTTTTT
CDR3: CASTEHGELFF

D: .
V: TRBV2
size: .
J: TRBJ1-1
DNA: TGTGCCAGCAGCGAGACACCATGGGCGGACACTGAAGCTTTCTTT
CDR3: CASSETPWADTEAFF

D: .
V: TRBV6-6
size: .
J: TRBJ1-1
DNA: TGTGCCAGCAGACACATTACGACAGAGAACACTGAAGCTTTCTTT
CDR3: CASRHITTENTEAFF

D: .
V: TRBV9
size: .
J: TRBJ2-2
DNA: TGTGCCAGCAGCGTAGTGGGGTTCGGGGAGCTGTTTTTT
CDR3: CASSVVGFGELFF

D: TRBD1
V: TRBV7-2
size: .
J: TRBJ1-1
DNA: TGTGCCAGCAGCTTAGAAGATGGACAGGGAAACACTGAAGCTTTCTTT
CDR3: CASSLEDGQGNTEAFF

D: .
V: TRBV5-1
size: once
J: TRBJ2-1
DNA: TGCGCCAGCAGCTTGGGTTCTCTAAGAAATCGTCGTAATGAGCAGTTCTTC
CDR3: CASSLGSLRNRRNEQFF

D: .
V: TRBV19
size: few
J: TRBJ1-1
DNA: TGTGCCAGCTTCCGGGCTCCGAACACTGAAGCTTTCTTT
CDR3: CASFRAPNTEAFF

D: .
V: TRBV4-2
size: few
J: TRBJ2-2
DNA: TGTGCCAGCAGCCAAGATGCGAGGGGTGTCGGGGAGCTGTTTTTT
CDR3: CASSQDARGVGELFF

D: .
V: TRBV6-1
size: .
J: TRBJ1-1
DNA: TGTGCCAGCACTACGCAGGGGATGAACACTGAAGCTTTCTTT
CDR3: CASTTQGMNTEAFF

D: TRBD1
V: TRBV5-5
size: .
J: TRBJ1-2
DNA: TGTGCCAGCAGCAGCGGGACAGGGGAAGGAGGCTACACCTTC
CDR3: CASSSGTGEGGYTF

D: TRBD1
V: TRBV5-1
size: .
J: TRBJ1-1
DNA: TGCGCCAGCAGCGCCGGACAGGGAGGGGAAGCTTTCTTT
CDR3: CASSAGQGGEAFF

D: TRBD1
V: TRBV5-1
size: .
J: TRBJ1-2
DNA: TGCGCCAGCAGCTCAGGGACAGGGGGATACTATGGCTACACCTTC
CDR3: CASSSGTGGYYGYTF

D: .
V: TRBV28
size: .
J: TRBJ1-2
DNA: TGTGCCAGCAGCCCGATGGGAGAGGGAATCTATGGGGGCTACACCTTC
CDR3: CASSPMGEGIYGGYTF

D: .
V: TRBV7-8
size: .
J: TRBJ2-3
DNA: TGTGCCAGCAGCCGACGGGGGGCTGGCACAGATACGCAGTATTTT
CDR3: CASSRRGAGTDTQYF

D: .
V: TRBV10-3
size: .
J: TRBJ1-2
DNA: TGTGCCATCAGCGATGACAGAAACTATGGCTACACCTTC
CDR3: CAISDDRNYGYTF

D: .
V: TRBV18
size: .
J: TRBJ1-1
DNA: TGTGCCAGCTCACCACTTGGGGGTTCGTATACTGAAGCTTTCTTT
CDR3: CASSPLGGSYTEAFF

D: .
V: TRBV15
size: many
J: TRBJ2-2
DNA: TGTGCCACACGACTAGGGGTAACCGGGGAGCTGTTTTTT
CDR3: CATRLGVTGELFF

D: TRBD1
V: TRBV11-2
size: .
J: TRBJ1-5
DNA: TGTGCCAGCAGTTTAGACAGGGGTCAGCCCCAGCATTTT
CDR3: CASSLDRGQPQHF

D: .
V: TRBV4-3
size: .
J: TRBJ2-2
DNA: TGCGCCAGCAGCCAAGTAACCGGGGAGCTGTTTTTT
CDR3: CASSQVTGELFF

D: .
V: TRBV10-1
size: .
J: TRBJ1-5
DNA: TGCGCCAGCAGTGAGATCGGGGGGCTGATCGTGAGCAATCAGCCCCAGCATTTT
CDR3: CASSEIGGLIVSNQPQHF

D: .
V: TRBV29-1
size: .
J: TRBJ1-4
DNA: TGCAGCTTCGGACAGCAGAATGAAAAACTGTTTTTT
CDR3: CSFGQQNEKLFF

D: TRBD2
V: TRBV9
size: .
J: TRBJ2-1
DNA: TGTGCCAGCAGCGTAGGACTAGCGGGAGCCGGCTACAATGAGCAGTTCTTC
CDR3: CASSVGLAGAGYNEQFF

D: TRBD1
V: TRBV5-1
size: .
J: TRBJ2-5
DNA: TGCGCCAGCAGCTTCGCCGGGACAGGGAACCAAGAGACCCAGTACTTC
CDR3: CASSFAGTGNQETQYF

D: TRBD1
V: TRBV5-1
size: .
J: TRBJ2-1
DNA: TGCGCCAGCAGCCCGGGACAGAAGTACAATGAGCAGTTCTTC
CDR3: CASSPGQKYNEQFF

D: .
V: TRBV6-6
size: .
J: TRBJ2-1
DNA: TGTGCCAGCAGTATCAGGCTCCCTGCCCATGAGCAGTTCTTC
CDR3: CASSIRLPAHEQFF